This T cell receptor beta chain was recovered during a study of blood T cell repertoires in COVID-19. On the study more broadly: From the United States, Italy and Spain came samples of acute and convalescent COVID-19.

Trimming at V came to 5 bases and at J to 2 bases, leaving 9 bases not matched to a gene. CDR3 length equals 15 residues. CDR1 LNHDA and CDR2 SQIVND come from the germline V gene (reference sequence). This clone has just one count. In the original processing: Amplification from reference gene primers served as the basis for estimated nucleated cell counts. This table comes from immunoSEQ multiplex PCR, and its TCRdb copy is limited to in-frame clones, with some not included. Clonal size and the V and J genes are those of that table, whereas D and trimming came from the DNA. The sample shows over 45,000 clones, roughly 85% of them seen only once.

This chain uses TRBV19 with TRBJ2-7; 7 nucleotides match TRBD2. The clonotype originates from a human donor in a cohort sampled during active COVID-19. Input material: peripheral blood. CDR3 loop: CASSPRDYQTYEQYF. For the CDR3, the DNA is TGTGCCAGTAGTCCCCGGGACTACCAAACCTACGAGCAGTACTTC.